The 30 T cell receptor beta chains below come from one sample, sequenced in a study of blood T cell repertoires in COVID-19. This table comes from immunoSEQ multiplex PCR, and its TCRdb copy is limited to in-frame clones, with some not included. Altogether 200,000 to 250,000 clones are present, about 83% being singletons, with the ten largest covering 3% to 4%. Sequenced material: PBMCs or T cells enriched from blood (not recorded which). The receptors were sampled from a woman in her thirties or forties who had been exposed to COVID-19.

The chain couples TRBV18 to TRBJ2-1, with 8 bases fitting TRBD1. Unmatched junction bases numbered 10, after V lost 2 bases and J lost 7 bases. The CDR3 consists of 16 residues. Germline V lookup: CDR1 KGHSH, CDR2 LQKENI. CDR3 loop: CASSPGARTGRNEQFF. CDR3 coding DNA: TGTGCCAGCTCACCAGGGGCGAGGACAGGGCGAAATGAGCAGTTCTTC.

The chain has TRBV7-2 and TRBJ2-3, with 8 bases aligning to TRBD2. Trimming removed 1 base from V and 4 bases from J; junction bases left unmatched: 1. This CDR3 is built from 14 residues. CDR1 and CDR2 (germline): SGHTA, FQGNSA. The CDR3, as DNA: TGTGCCAGCAGCTTAGGCGGGGGGCCAGATACGCAGTATTTT. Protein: CASSLGGGPDTQYF.

CDR3 amino acids: CATSDFGRQDARETQYF. CDR3 in DNA: TGTGCCACCAGTGATTTTGGGCGACAGGACGCCAGGGAGACCCAGTACTTC. The chain combines TRBV24-1 with TRBJ2-5; possible D gene TRBD1, 6 bases. The CDR3 has 17 amino acids. Per germline, CDR1 KGHDR and CDR2 SFDVKD. V shed 1 base and J shed 5 bases, with 19 bases lying between them.

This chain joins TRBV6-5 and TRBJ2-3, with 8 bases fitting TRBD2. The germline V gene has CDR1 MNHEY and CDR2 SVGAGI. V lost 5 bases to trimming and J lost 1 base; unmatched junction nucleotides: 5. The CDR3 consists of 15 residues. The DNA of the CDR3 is TGTGCCAGCAGTCCTCCCGGGGGGGGCACAGATACGCAGTATTTT. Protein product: CASSPPGGGTDTQYF.

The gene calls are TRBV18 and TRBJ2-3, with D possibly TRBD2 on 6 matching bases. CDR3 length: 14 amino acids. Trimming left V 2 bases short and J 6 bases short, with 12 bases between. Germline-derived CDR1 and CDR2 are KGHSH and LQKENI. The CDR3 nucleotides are TGTGCCAGCTCACCAAACGGGAGAGGGGATACGCAGTATTTT. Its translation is CASSPNGRGDTQYF.

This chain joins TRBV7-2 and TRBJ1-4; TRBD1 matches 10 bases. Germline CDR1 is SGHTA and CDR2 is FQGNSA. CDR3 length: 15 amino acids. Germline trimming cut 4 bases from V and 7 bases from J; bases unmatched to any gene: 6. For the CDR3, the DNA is TGTGCCAGCAGCTCGGGACAGGGGATGACTGAAAAACTGTTTTTT. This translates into CASSSGQGMTEKLFF.

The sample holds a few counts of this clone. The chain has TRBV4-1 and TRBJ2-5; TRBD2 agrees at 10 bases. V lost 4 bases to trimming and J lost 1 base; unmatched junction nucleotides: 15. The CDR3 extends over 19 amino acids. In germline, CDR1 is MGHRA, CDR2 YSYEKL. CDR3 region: CASSPRVGLAGVTQETQYF. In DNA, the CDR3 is TGCGCCAGCAGCCCTCGGGTAGGGCTAGCGGGGGTCACCCAAGAGACCCAGTACTTC.

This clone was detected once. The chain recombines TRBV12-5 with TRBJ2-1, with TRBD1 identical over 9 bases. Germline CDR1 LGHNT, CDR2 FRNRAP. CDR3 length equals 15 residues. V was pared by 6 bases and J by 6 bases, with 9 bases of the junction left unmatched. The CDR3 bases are TGTGCTAGTGGCGTTGACAGGGGGGTCGGCAATGAGCAGTTCTTC. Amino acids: CASGVDRGVGNEQFF.

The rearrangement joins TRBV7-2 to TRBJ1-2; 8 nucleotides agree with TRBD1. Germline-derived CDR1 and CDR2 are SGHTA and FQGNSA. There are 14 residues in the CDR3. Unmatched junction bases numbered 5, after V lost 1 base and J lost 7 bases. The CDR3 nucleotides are TGTGCCAGCAGCTTAGTTCAGGGGGCGGGTGGCTACACCTTC. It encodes CASSLVQGAGGYTF.

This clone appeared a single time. CDR3 coding DNA: TGTGCTAGTGGTTCCTATGCCAACGAAAAACTGTTTTTT. Its protein is CASGSYANEKLFF. The genes are TRBV12-5 and TRBJ1-4; D is ambiguous. CDR3 length: 13 amino acids. V lost 4 bases, J lost 8 bases, and 11 bases lay in between. CDR1 LGHNT and CDR2 FRNRAP come from the germline V gene.

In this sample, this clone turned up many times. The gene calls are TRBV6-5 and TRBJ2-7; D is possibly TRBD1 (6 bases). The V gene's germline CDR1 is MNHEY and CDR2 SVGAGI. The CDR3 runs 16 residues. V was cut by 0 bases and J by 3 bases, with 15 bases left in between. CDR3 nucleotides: TGTGCCAGCAGTTACTCGCTCACAGGGAGAAACTACGAGCAGTACTTC. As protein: CASSYSLTGRNYEQYF.

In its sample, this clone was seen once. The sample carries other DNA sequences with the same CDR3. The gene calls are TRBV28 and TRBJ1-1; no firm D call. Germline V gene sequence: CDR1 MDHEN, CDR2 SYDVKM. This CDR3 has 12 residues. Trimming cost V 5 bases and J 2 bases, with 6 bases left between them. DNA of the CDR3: TGTGCCAGCAGTCCGAGAAACACTGAAGCTTTCTTT. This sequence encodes CASSPRNTEAFF.

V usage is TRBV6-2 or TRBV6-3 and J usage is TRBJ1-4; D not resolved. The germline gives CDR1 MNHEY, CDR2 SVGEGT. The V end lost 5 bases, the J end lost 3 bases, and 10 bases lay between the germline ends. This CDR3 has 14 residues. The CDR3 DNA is TGTGCCAGCAGTAACGACTTGTCTAATGAAAAACTGTTTTTT. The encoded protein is CASSNDLSNEKLFF.

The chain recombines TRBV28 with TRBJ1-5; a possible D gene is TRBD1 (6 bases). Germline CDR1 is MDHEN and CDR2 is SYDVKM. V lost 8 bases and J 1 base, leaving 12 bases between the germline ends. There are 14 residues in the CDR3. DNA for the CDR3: TGTGCCAGCCTGGACAGTGTCAGCAATCAGCCCCAGCATTTT. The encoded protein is CASLDSVSNQPQHF. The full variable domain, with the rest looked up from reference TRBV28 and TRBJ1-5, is DVKVTQSSRYLVKRTGEKVFLECVQDMDHENMFWYRQDPGLGLRLIYFSYDVKMKEKGDIPEGYSVSREKKERFSLILESASTNQTSMYLCASLDSVSNQPQHFGDGTRLSIL.

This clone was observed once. CDR3 sequence (DNA): TGTGCCAGCAGTGCCCGGACTAGCGGGCGGAGCTCCTACAATGAGCAGTTCTTC. It is translated as CASSARTSGRSSYNEQFF. This sequence joins TRBV6-1 and TRBJ2-1; 11 positions agree with TRBD2. The germline V gene encodes CDR1 MNHNS and CDR2 SASEGT. The junction had 8 bases not matched to a gene; V was cut back by 4 bases and J by 0 bases. This CDR3 region has 18 residues.

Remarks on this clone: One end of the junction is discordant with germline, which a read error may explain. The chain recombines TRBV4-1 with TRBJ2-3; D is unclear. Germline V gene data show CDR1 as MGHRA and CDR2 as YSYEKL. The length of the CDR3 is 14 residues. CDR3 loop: CASSQTLSNIEMDF. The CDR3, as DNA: TGCGCCAGCAGCCAAACGCTTTCCAATATTGAGATGGATTTT.

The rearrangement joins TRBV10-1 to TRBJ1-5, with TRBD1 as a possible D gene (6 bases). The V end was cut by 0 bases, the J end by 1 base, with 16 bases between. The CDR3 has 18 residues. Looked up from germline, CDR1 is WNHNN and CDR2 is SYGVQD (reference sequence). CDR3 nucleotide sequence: TGCGCCAGCAGTGAGTCGGGGCAGGGGCAGCGGAGCAATCAGCCCCAGCATTTT. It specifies CASSESGQGQRSNQPQHF.

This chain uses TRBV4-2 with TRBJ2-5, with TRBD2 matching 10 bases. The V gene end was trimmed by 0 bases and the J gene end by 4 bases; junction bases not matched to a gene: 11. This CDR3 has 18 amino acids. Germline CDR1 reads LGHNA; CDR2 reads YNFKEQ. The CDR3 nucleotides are TGTGCCAGCAGCCAAGAAAGTTCCAGGCTAGCGGGGGCAGAGACCCAGTACTTC. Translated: CASSQESSRLAGAETQYF.

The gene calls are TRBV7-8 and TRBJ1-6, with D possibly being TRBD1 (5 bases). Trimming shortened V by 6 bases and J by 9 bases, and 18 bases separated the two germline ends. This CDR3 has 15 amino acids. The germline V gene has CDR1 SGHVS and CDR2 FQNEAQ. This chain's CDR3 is CASRAGVTMGSPLHF. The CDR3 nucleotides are TGTGCCAGCAGAGCGGGGGTAACAATGGGTTCACCCCTCCACTTT. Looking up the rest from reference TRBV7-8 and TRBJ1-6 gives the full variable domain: GAGVSQSPRYKVAKRGQDVALRCDPISGHVSLFWYQQALGQGPEFLTYFQNEAQLDKSGLPSDRFFAERPEGSVSTLKIQRTQQEDSAVYLCASRAGVTMGSPLHFGNGTRLTVT.

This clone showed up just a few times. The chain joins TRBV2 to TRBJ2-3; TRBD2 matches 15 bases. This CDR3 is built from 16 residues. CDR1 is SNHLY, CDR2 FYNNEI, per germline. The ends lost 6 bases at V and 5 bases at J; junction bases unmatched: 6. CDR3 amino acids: CASRPRTSGGEDTQYF. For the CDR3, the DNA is TGTGCCAGCAGACCCCGGACTAGCGGGGGGGAAGATACGCAGTATTTT.

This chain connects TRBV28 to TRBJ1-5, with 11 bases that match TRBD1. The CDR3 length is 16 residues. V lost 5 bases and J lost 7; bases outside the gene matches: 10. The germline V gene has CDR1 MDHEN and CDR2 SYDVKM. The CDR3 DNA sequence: TGTGCCAGCAGTACCGGGACAGGGGGGCTAGGGCAGCCCCAGCATTTT. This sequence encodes CASSTGTGGLGQPQHF.

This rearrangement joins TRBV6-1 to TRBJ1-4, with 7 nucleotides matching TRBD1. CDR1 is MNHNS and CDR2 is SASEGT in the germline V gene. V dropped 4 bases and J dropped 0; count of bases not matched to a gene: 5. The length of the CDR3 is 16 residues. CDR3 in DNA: TGTGCCAGCAGTGGGGGACAGTCTGCAACTAATGAAAAACTGTTTTTT. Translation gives CASSGGQSATNEKLFF.

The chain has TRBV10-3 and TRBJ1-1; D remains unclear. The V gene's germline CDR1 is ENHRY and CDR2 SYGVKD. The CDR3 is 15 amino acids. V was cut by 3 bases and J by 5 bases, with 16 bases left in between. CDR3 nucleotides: TGTGCCATCAGTGATCCCAGGTTCGCCGGAACTGAAGCTTTCTTT. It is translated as CAISDPRFAGTEAFF.

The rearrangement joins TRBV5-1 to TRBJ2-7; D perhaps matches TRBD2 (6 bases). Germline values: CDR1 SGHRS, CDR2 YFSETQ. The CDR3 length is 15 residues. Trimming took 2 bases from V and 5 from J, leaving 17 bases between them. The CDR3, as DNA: TGCGCCAGCAGCTTTGCGGGACGCTTTCTGGACGAGCAGTACTTC. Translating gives CASSFAGRFLDEQYF.

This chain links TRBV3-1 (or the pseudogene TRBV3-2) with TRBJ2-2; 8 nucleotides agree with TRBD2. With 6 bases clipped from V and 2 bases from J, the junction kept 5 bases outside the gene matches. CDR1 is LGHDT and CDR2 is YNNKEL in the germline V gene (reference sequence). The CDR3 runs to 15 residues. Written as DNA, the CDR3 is TGTGCCAGCAGAACCCGGGGGGGCAACACCGGGGAGCTGTTTTTT. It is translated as CASRTRGGNTGELFF.

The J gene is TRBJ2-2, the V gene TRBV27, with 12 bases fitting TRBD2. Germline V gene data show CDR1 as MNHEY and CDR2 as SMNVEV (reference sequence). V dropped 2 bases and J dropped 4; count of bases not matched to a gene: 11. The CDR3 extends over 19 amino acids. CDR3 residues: CASSLMASGGASGTGELFF. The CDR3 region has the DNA TGTGCCAGCAGTTTAATGGCTAGCGGGGGGGCCTCGGGCACCGGGGAGCTGTTTTTT.

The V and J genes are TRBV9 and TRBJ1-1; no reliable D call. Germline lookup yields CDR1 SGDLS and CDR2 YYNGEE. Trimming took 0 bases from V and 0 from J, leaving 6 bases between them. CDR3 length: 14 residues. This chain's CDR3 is CASSVAQMNTEAFF. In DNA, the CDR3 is TGTGCCAGCAGCGTAGCGCAGATGAACACTGAAGCTTTCTTT.

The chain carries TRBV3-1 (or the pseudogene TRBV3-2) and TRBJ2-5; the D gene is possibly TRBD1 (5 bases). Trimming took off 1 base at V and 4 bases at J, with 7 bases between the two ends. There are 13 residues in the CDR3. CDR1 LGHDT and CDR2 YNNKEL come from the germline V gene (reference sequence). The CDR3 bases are TGTGCCAGCAGCCAAGGCAGGGCAGAGACCCAGTACTTC. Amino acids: CASSQGRAETQYF.

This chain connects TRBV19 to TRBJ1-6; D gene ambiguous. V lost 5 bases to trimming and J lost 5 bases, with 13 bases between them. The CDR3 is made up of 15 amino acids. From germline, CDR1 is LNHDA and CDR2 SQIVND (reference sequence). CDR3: CASSPALLDNSPLHF. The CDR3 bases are TGTGCCAGTAGTCCCGCACTCCTTGATAATTCACCCCTCCACTTT.

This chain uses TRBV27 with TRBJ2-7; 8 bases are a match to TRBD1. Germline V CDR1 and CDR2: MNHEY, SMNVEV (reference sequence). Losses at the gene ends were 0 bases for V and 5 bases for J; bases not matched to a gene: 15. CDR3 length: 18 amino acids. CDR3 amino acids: CASSLSMGQGAPWDEQYF. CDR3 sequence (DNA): TGTGCCAGCAGTTTATCGATGGGGCAGGGGGCACCATGGGACGAGCAGTACTTC.